This T cell receptor (beta chain) was identified in a study of cytomegalovirus exposure and HLA in healthy donors (dated by TCRdb to about 2017). Regarding the research as a whole: An earlier analysis of about 560 of the donors reported 250 to 300 Gb of sequence data and about 120 million unique TCR beta sequences obtained from roughly 170 million T cells. A separate validation cohort of roughly 120 different subjects was used in addition to the roughly 670-subject first cohort. Genome-wide SNP genotypes for about three fifths of the roughly 670 donors were used in a later genetic analysis, which treated that subset as a discovery cohort. Both class I and class II loci were covered by HLA typing, at four-digit resolution. The number of donors typed differed by locus, with 629-630 for A, B, C, DRB1 and DQB1, roughly 520 for DQA1, approximately 580 for DPA1, and over 400 for DPB1. In the later analysis, no new phenotypic data were used to find candidate immune exposures; instead, reliance was placed on TCR beta sequences and their occurrence across donors. Roughly five DR-DQ haplotypes were handled as single units for association and clustering, since linkage in the cohort was strong. The study combined high-throughput TCR immunosequencing, statistical association of individual TCRs with disease status, and machine learning to predict cytomegalovirus infection status. The study was designed to test whether signatures of past pathogen exposure could be identified by cataloging public T cell receptors. All discovery cohort repertoires had been generated on a single sequencing platform. The study used immunosequencing to profile the T cell repertoires of under 700 subjects and linked those repertoires to cytomegalovirus serostatus. About 280 gigabases of sequencing data and 80 million or so unique TCR sequences were included in an early release covering around 600 HLA-typed donors. An earlier analysis of several hundred of the donors used high-throughput TCR beta sequencing to judge whether each TCR beta V gene segment behaved as functional or pseudogenic. A later analysis re-examined previously published TCR beta repertoires from hundreds of donors and added high-resolution HLA genotyping to investigate patterns of TCR occurrence. Donor age, sex, ethnicity and CMV serostatus were compiled together with the repertoire data. Among the roughly 400 genotyped donors, about 85% belonged to the genetic ancestry cluster associated with self-reported Caucasian donors. On average, roughly 200,000 unique TCR beta nucleotide sequences were sequenced per donor among 398 genotyped donors of the cohort, with roughly 20% of those sequences being non-productive. On the study overall, not on this receptor specifically: In a later analysis, most CMV-associated TCR beta chains were found to appear HLA-restricted, with HLA associations seemingly driven largely by CMV exposure. In this cohort, only TCR beta chains were sequenced, and detectable features were limited by the absence of alpha or paired-chain data. In a later analysis, HLA-associated TCR beta chains were found to be more clonally expanded and to have lower generation probabilities than equally common non-associated chains. A later genetic analysis associated a missense DCLRE1C variant with V-gene and J-gene trimming of TCR beta chains, and an independent cohort replicated the association. The sequencing pipeline was judged likely to have produced a cluster of highly shared sequence variants as a technical artifact. The 87-base-pair reads could not distinguish some IMGT-functional V segments, including TRBV6-2 and TRBV6-3, so those segments were excluded. Most TCR sequences were seen in very few donors, while some public TCRs were found in many individuals. Three of the identified cytomegalovirus-associated TCR beta chains were confirmed in vitro to be specific for cytomegalovirus antigens. A later genetic analysis reported fewer N-insertions in productive TCRs among donors in an Asian-associated ancestry cluster than the 666-donor mean. The authors suggested that the approach could potentially be extended to other disease states and immunological phenotypes. Linkage disequilibrium might explain the correlated functional status among segregating V segments, but an unknown experimental factor could not be ruled out. Because HLA typing was missing for some donors at each locus, association tests included only the typed subset. An earlier analysis of around 540 of the donors showed that most TCR beta V segments appeared in productive rearrangements either about 87% or about 30% of the time, which broadly matched IMGT annotations. Cytomegalovirus status was reported to be diagnosed by the classifier with high specificity and sensitivity in both the original and validation cohorts. The study gave a list of about 170 TCR beta chains associated with cytomegalovirus. Because counts were too low, 15 to 20 rarely observed V segments, including chromosome 9 orphons, were excluded from the earlier analysis of some 540 of the donors. A further reported finding was that TCR beta sequences accurately predicted the HLA-A and HLA-B alleles for most subjects in the first cohort. A later analysis associated about 17,000 TCR beta sequences with specific HLA alleles at a false discovery rate of 0.05. In a later analysis, the rate of TCR association differed among HLA loci, with DRB1 alleles having the most associated TCRs and HLA-C alleles having the fewest. The presence/absence analyses assumed that sequencing depth was roughly uniform across donors, and that assumption may not be true. For the cohort, immune exposure information was limited to CMV serostatus. Assigning TCR associations to individual alleles was difficult when HLA alleles, especially DR and DQ, strongly co-occurred. A later analysis reported that several top co-occurrence clusters appeared linked to parvovirus B19, influenza, CMV and Epstein-Barr virus.

This clone was detected once. No cognate antigen has been identified for it. No much larger clonotype is one base removed from it; base qualities were not supplied. In total, about 650 healthy bone marrow donors made up the cohort. All cohort members were sampled while nominally healthy, although unrecorded immune exposures were likely present. The donor tested CMV seronegative and was one of the 352 seronegative cohort members. Every donor gave a peripheral blood sample, and the peripheral blood mononuclear cells from that sample were used for TCR beta sequencing. Genomic DNA extraction from the blood cell samples was performed with the Qiagen DNeasy Blood Extraction Kit. The library was built by means of the immunoSEQ multiplex PCR assay. The multiplex PCR relied on a mix of 60 forward primers for TCR Vbeta segments and 13 reverse primers for TCR Jbeta segments. Amplification of the CDR3 region of rearranged TCR beta genes was performed with a multiplex PCR assay on genomic DNA. The amplified TCR beta libraries were sequenced on the Illumina HiSeq System as 87-base-pair reads. In the original analysis: Across the 600 to 700 repertoires, a later analysis counted 78 million or so unique TCR beta chains, roughly 11 million of which were shared by at least two donors. A nearest-neighbor algorithm error-corrected the raw reads and collapsed the reads into unique sequences, merging closely related sequences to remove PCR and sequencing errors. To assign V, D and J gene segments, CDR3 sequences were aligned to IMGT reference sequences. For a sequence to be retained, at least a six-nucleotide match to both a V gene segment and a J gene segment was required. A rearrangement counted as productive if the CDR3 had no stop codons and remained in frame with V and J, and every other rearrangement counted as non-productive. CDR3 was defined according to IMGT convention as the region running from the second conserved V-encoded cysteine to the conserved J-encoded phenylalanine. The earlier analysis of about 610 of the donors excluded sequences that lacked an unambiguous match to a single V gene segment. In an earlier analysis of 450 to 700 of the donors, V segments were called functional above 56.7% productive rearrangements and were called segregating when the between-donor standard deviation exceeded 5%. A statistical classification framework was developed to diagnose cytomegalovirus status using the catalog of TCR beta chain sequences. V and J gene assignment, in a later analysis, came from comparing TCR nucleotide sequences with IMGT/GENE-DB human TR gene sequences. The TCRdist pipeline was used in a later analysis to assign CDR3 sequences and most-parsimonious VDJ recombination scenarios. In a later analysis, every TCR beta chain was defined by the combination of its CDR3 amino acid sequence and its V-gene family, and reads without a unique V-gene family were dropped. In a later analysis, 500 to 650 highly shared, low-generation-probability nucleotide sequences were removed to address suspected cross-contamination and a sequencing artifact. A later analysis calculated a clonal expansion index for each public chain from normalized within-repertoire ranks of inferred template counts. A later analysis computed generation probabilities with a VDJ recombination model fitted to out-of-frame rearrangements, and checked the results against IGoR. In a later analysis, TCR-TCR, TCR-HLA and TCR-CMV co-occurrence was scored with hypergeometric tests, and a repertoire-size bias correction was applied to TCR pairs. In a later analysis, false discovery rates were estimated by permuting HLA or CMV assignments 20 times. In a later analysis, co-occurring TCRs were grouped with DBSCAN, and TCRdist sequence similarity was added when clustering was performed within HLA-allele-positive subsets. Repertoires with fewer than 30,000 or more than 120,000 public chains, plus five repertoires with anomalous nucleotide sharing, were excluded from co-occurrence clustering. The immuneACCESS repertoire file appears here via TCRdb, limited to in-frame rearrangements. These files lack a portion of the clones; in checked studies, under half of the deficit traces to unresolved V genes, and the cause of the others is not known. For V, J and clone size, that table is used; D and trimming come from the DNA. The sample yields some 200,000 clones; about four fifths were counted once. Of the sample, around 2.6% is held by the ten largest clones.

The CDR3 has 17 amino acids, counting the end cysteine and phenylalanine. Left in the record is the CDR3 DNA by itself, 51 bases read in frame from the first base. CDR1 SGHDT and CDR2 YYEEEE were looked up in the germline V gene. The receptor's source is a female donor in good health and CMV-seronegative. Recombination linked TRBV5-6 to TRBJ2-5; the D gene is perhaps TRBD2, from 5 matching bases. The better agreement between TRBJ2-7 and the DNA end casts doubt on the J call. Input material: PBMCs. In nucleotide form, the sequence is TGTGCCAGCAGCCGCCGAGGGCAGCGGAGTGATACCTACGAGCAGTACTTC. Translated, it reads CASSRRGQRSDTYEQYF.